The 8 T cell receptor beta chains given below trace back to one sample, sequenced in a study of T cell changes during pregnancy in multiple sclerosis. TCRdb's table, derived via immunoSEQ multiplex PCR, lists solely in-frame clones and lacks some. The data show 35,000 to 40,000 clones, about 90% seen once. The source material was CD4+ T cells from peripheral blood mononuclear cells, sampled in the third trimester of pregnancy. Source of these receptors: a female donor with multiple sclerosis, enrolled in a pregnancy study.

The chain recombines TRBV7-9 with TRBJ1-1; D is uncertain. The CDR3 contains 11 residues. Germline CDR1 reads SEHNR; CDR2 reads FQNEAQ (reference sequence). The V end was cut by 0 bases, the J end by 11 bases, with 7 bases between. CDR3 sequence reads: CASSLAGGAFF. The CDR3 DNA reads TGTGCCAGCAGCTTAGCGGGAGGGGCTTTCTTT. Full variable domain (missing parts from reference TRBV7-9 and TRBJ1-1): DTGVSQNPRHKITKRGQNVTFRCDPISEHNRLYWYRQTLGQGPEFLTYFQNEAQLEKSRLLSDRFSAERPKGSFSTLEIQRTEQGDSAMYLCASSLAGGAFFGQGTRLTVV.

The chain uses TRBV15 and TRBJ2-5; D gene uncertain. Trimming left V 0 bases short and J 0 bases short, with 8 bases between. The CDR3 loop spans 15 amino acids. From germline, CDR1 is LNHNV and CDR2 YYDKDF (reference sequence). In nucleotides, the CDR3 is TGTGCCACCAGCAGAGACCCCCCGTACCAAGAGACCCAGTACTTC. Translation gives CATSRDPPYQETQYF.

CDR3 sequence: CASGLVPGTTNTEAFF. The CDR3 nucleotides are TGTGCTAGTGGTTTGGTCCCCGGGACAACGAACACTGAAGCTTTCTTT. The gene calls are TRBV12-5 and TRBJ1-1; D is perhaps TRBD1 (6 bases). The V gene lost 0 bases and the J gene lost 1 base, with 12 bases spanning the gap. The CDR3 is made up of 16 amino acids. CDR1 is LGHNT, CDR2 FRNRAP, per germline.

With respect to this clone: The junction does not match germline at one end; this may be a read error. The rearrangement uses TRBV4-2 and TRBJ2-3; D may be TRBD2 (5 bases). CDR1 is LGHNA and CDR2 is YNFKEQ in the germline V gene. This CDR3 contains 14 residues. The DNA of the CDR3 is TGTGCCAGCGGCCAAGTAACGGGATCAGATACGCAGTATTTT. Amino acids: CASGQVTGSDTQYF.

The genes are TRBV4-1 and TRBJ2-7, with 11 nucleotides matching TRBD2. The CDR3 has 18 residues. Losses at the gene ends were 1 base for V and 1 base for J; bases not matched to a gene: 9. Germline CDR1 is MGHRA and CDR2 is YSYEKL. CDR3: CASSQGLAGGPKSYEQYF. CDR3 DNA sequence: TGCGCCAGCAGCCAAGGCTTAGCGGGAGGGCCTAAGTCCTACGAGCAGTACTTC.

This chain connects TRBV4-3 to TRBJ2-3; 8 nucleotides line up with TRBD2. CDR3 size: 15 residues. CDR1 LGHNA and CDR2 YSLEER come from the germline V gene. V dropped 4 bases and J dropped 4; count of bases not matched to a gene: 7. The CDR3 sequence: CASSPAGVYADTQYF. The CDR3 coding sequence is TGCGCCAGCAGCCCAGCGGGAGTTTATGCAGATACGCAGTATTTT.

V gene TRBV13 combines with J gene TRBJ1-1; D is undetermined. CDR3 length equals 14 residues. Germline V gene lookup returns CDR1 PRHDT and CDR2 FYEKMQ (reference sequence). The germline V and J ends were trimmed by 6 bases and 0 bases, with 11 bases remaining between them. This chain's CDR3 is CASRFPGLNTEAFF. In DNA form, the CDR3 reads TGTGCCAGCAGGTTTCCGGGTCTGAACACTGAAGCTTTCTTT.

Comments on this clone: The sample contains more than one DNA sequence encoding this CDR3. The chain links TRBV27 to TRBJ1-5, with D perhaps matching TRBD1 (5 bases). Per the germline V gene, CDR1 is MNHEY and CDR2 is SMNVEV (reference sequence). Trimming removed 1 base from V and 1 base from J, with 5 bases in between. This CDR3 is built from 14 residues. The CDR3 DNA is TGTGCCAGCAGTTTATACAGGAGCAATCAGCCCCAGCATTTT. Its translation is CASSLYRSNQPQHF.